The present T cell receptor beta chain was sequenced within a study of technical replicates of blood from a handful of donors. The CDR3 sequence is 15 residues long. V gave up 2 bases and J gave up 9 bases; unmatched junction bases: 7. Germline-derived CDR1 and CDR2 are MGHRA and YSYEKL. Measured with immunoSEQ multiplex PCR; TCRdb has only the in-frame clones, and not every one. This table holds about 62,000 clones, just under 90% found once. The sequenced material came from PBMCs. This TCR was sampled from a human donor in good health. Some clones in this sample may be carry-over from other donors' samples. This chain joins TRBV4-1 and TRBJ2-1; 10 bases are shared with TRBD2. The CDR3 loop reads CASSQSRLAGGEQFF. CDR3 bases: TGCGCCAGCAGCCAATCGCGACTAGCGGGCGGTGAGCAGTTCTTC.